The rows below give T cell receptor beta chains drawn from one sample of a study of preoperative IRX-2 immunotherapy in early breast cancer. Profiled with immunoSEQ multiplex PCR; TCRdb holds only in-frame clones, not every one. The sample includes about 98,000 clones, about nine tenths of them seen just once. The specimen was tumor tissue, collected after IRX-2 immunotherapy. Every receptor here comes from a human donor with breast cancer. The CDR3 runs from the conserved cysteine through the conserved F or W. A D gene is named only where the DNA matches it firmly. Clone size is given for some rows only: seen once, a few or many times, or a class if the clone is expanded.

V gene	J gene	clone size	D gene	CDR3 protein
TRBV28	TRBJ1-3	few	.	CASIRGSGNTIYF
TRBV6-8	TRBJ1-5	.	.	CASSYRRDWEPQHF
TRBV14	TRBJ1-1	few	TRBD1	CASSQFFEGAAEAFF
TRBV5-1	TRBJ2-7	.	.	CASSPRGRGETYEQYF
TRBV28	TRBJ1-2	.	TRBD1	CASKGRQGAGSYTF
TRBV11-3	TRBJ1-4	.	TRBD1	CASSPDRGWDEKLFF
TRBV10-3	TRBJ1-1	once	.	CAISERFGDTEAFF
TRBV19	TRBJ1-5	.	.	CASSDRPGGNQPQHF
TRBV30	TRBJ1-6	.	.	CAWSVGESSPLHF
TRBV23-1	TRBJ2-6	.	.	CASSQDHQQGSSGANVLTF
TRBV9	TRBJ2-7	.	.	CASSRDGAGYEQYF
TRBV6-8	TRBJ1-1	.	.	CASRPVMNTEAFF
TRBV18	TRBJ2-7	.	.	CASSPGRVEQYF
TRBV29-1	TRBJ2-3	once	.	CSVVSGRAWTDTQYF
TRBV6-8	TRBJ2-7	.	TRBD2	CASSYGDSREDEQYF
TRBV28	TRBJ2-7	.	TRBD2	CASSPWTSGRTYEQYF
TRBV7-8	TRBJ2-7	.	.	CASSLVSSREQYF
TRBV6-8	TRBJ2-7	.	.	CASSRPGDYEQYF
TRBV10-1	TRBJ2-5	.	.	CATYSGPPRRDQETQYF
TRBV28	TRBJ1-4	.	.	CASIAGRSNEKLFF
TRBV1	TRBJ2-7	.	.	CASSHAGGTYEQYF
TRBV5-1	TRBJ1-6	.	TRBD1	CASSSQPGQGANSPLHF
TRBV6-4	TRBJ1-2	.	TRBD1	CASSVSTGIGYTF
TRBV11-3	TRBJ1-2	few	.	CASSLGKQGLGGYTF
TRBV19	TRBJ2-7	.	.	CASSIRGPEAEQYF
TRBV19	TRBJ2-2	.	.	CASGGRNTGELFF
TRBV29-1	TRBJ1-2	.	.	CSVPHGLNYGYTF
TRBV6-8	TRBJ2-7	.	.	CASSERLGVYEQYF
TRBV19	TRBJ1-1	once	.	CASSTIGATWTEAFF
TRBV7-4	TRBJ2-1	.	.	CASSLSQSYNEQFF
TRBV6-8	TRBJ2-7	once	.	CASSRRVTYEQYF